This TCR beta chain was recovered during a study of HIV-infected children after antiretroviral therapy interruption. Turning to the study itself: Median age was around 10 years (interruption) and roughly 8 years (continuous). Most participating children were previously exposed to EBV and CMV. For the interruption arm, samples span week 0 through about 3 years after study end.

Many counts were recorded for this clonotype. Germline V gene lookup returns CDR1 SGHVS and CDR2 FQNEAQ. The V gene lost 4 bases and the J gene lost 1 base, with 7 bases spanning the gap. The CDR3 contains 13 residues. Treatment described: PENTA 11 planned treatment interruption arm or continuous ART arm. RNA-based 3' RACE libraries used unique molecular identifiers. Using its own MiXCR run on the 3' RACE reads, TCRdb lists one record per CDR3 protein. The sample contains around 40,000 distinct CDR3 sequences, approximately 7% of which appear only once. The chain recombines TRBV7-8 with TRBJ2-5; no clear D gene. The TCR originated in a pool of human donors with HIV. The sample in question was CD45RA+ CD4+ T cells from PBMCs, pooled from several time points, obtained from a donor given antiretroviral therapy, either interrupted or continuous. Regarding subset: naive CD4+ CD45RA+ CD45RO- T cells. In DNA, the CDR3 is TGTGCCAGCAGCTCCGGGTCCCAAGAGACCCAGTACTTC. Amino acid sequence: CASSSGSQETQYF.